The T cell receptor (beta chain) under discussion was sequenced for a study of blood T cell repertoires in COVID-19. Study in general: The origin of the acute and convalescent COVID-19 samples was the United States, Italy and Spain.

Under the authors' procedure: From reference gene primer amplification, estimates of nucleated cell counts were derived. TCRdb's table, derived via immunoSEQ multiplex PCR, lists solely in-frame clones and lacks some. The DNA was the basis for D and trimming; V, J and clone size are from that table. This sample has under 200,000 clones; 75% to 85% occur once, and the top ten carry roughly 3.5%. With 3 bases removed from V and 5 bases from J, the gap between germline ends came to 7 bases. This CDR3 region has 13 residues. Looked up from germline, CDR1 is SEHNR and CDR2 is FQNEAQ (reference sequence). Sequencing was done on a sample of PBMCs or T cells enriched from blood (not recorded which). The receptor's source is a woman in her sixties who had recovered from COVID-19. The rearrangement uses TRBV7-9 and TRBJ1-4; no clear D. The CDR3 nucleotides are TGTGCCAGCAGCTTCGGAGGGAATGAAAAACTGTTTTTT. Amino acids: CASSFGGNEKLFF.